A single sample is the source of the 10 T cell receptor delta chains below, sequenced in a study of γδ T cells in repeated Plasmodium falciparum infection. TCRdb re-processed the multiplex PCR reads via CATT. Of 70,000 to 95,000 delta-chain clones in the sample, around 1.4% are singletons; the top ten hold just under 9%. Vgamma9/Vdelta2+ and Vdelta2-negative gammadelta T cells were flow-sorted from PBMC for bulk sequencing. Sequencing was done on a sample of gamma-delta T cells from blood. These receptors were collected from a pool of human donors (malaria-infected and uninfected, not separated).

As for this clone: The protein recorded in TCRdb matches a much larger clone and deviates from this DNA's translation at residue 5, suggesting a read error; the protein here is obtained by translating the DNA. The chain couples TRDV2 to TRDJ1; the D gene is possibly TRDD3 (6 bases). TCRdb gives no J gene; it was assigned here by matching the DNA to germline. The CDR3 loop spans 18 amino acids. Germline V gene data show CDR1 as GEAIGNYY and CDR2 as EKD. V gave up 3 bases and J gave up 2 bases, with 24 bases separating them. CDR3 nucleotide sequence: TGTGCCTGTGACGCCGGTATTGGAACGAGGATACAAACCGATAAACTCATCTTT. Amino acids: CACDAGIGTRIQTDKLIF.

This clone was recorded at least ten times. This DNA translates differently at residue 17 from the TCRdb protein, which is that of a much larger clone; a read error is likely, and the protein shown is the DNA's own translation. J is TRDJ1 and V is TRDV2; 7 nucleotides agree with TRDD3. Here the J gene was assigned by germline matching of the DNA, as TCRdb has none. The CDR3 is made up of 20 amino acids. Germline V gene data show CDR1 as GEAIGNYY and CDR2 as EKD. The CDR3 DNA follows: TGTGCCTGTGCGTCTCGGTGGACACCTCTGGGGATAGGACCGACCGATGAACTCATCTTT. It encodes CACASRWTPLGIGPTDELIF.

On this clone itself: This likely reflects a read error, since a far larger clone is one base away. Different DNA sequences within this sample yield the same CDR3. The chain links TRDV1 to TRDJ1; D unresolved. The J gene was not available in TCRdb and was assigned here by matching the DNA to germline segments. The ends were cut back, 6 bases at V and 9 bases at J, with 23 bases in the middle. Germline lookup yields CDR1 TSWWSYY and CDR2 QGS. The CDR3 runs to 15 residues. The CDR3 sequence: CALGTSKGTDHELIF. The CDR3 coding sequence is TGTGCTCTTGGTACAAGTAAAGGTACTGATCACGAACTCATCTTT.

Remarks on this clone: A far larger clone is off by one base, so a read error is likely. The sample contains more than one DNA sequence encoding this CDR3. The CDR3 reads CACVYWGLADKLIF. DNA of the CDR3: TGTGCCTGTGTTTACTGGGGTCTCGCCGATAAGCTCATCTTT. No J gene was named, though the V gene is TRDV2; TRDD3, the table's D call, was not compared with the DNA. CDR1 is GEAIGNYY, CDR2 EKD, per germline. This CDR3 spans 14 amino acids.

This clone was detected only a few times. A read error is the likely source, as a far larger clone sits one nucleotide away. Other DNA sequences in the sample encode the same CDR3. The chain combines TRDV1 with TRDJ1; 8 bases are shared with TRDD3. In the absence of a J gene in TCRdb, the DNA was matched to germline to assign it here. J gave up 0 bases and V 2 bases, and 29 bases lay outside the gene matches. Germline CDR1 TSWWSYY, CDR2 QGS. The CDR3 has 24 amino acids. CDR3 sequence: CALGEFLPLSDHPHWGSYTDKLIF. CDR3 sequence (DNA): TGTGCTCTTGGGGAATTCCTCCCACTTTCGGACCACCCCCACTGGGGGTCTTACACCGATAAACTCATCTTT.

In the case of this clone: TCRdb's listed protein matches a much larger clone and diverges from this DNA's translation at residue 10, likely through a read error; the protein shown comes from the DNA. This sequence joins TRDV1 and TRDJ1; 8 bases line up with TRDD3. In germline, CDR1 is TSWWSYY, CDR2 QGS. V shed 0 bases, J shed 1 base, and the junction held 28 bases outside the gene matches. The CDR3 spans 24 residues. Here the CDR3 DNA reads TGTGCTCTTGGGGAACTTAGAGTCTTCGCCTGGGCAGGATGGGGATACAGGCTCACCGATAAACTCATCTTT. It encodes CALGELRVFAWAGWGYRLTDKLIF.

Regarding this clone: For this DNA, TCRdb reports the protein of a much larger clone, which diverges at residue 11, most likely from a read error; the protein presented here is translated directly from the DNA. V usage is TRDV1 and J usage is TRDJ2, with a weak D call TRDD3 (5 bases). Matching the DNA to germline supplied the J gene, which TCRdb does not give. CDR3 size: 21 residues. Looked up from germline, CDR1 is TSWWSYY and CDR2 is QGS. V was pared by 2 bases and J by 4 bases, with 29 bases between. The CDR3: CALGEESYHETGKGETAQLFF. DNA of the CDR3: TGTGCTCTTGGGGAAGAGTCGTACCATGAAACGGGCAAAGGGGAGACAGCACAACTCTTCTTT.

This clone was counted a few times. The mismatch at residue 10 between this DNA's translation and the TCRdb protein of a much larger clone likely reflects a read error; the protein shown is translated from the DNA. The chain carries TRDV3 and TRDJ1; TRDD3 is a possible D gene (6 bases). Per germline, CDR1 TVYSNPD and CDR2 GDNSRS (reference sequence). CDR3 size: 20 residues. V gave up 1 base and J gave up 0 bases, with 30 bases separating them. The CDR3 here is CAFIGPRYWVISKYTDKLIF. Here the CDR3 DNA reads TGTGCCTTTATTGGTCCCCGGTACTGGGTGATTTCAAAGTACACCGATAAACTCATCTTT. The full variable domain, completed using reference TRDV3 and TRDJ1, is CDKVTQSSPDQTVASGSEVVLLCTYDTVYSNPDLFWYRIRPDYSFQFVFYGDNSRSEGADFTQGRFSVKHILTQKAFHLVISPVRTEDSATYYCAFIGPRYWVISKYTDKLIFGKGTRVTVEP.

This clone appeared a few times. With only one base between it and a far larger clone, this is likely a read error. The same CDR3 arises from other DNA sequences in this sample as well. V usage is TRDV2 and J usage is TRDJ1; 8 bases line up with TRDD3. In the absence of a J gene in TCRdb, the DNA was matched to germline to assign it here. J lost 3 bases, V lost 7 bases, and 12 bases had no gene match. Germline values: CDR1 GEAIGNYY, CDR2 EKD. The CDR3 consists of 15 residues. As DNA, the CDR3 is TGTGCCTGCTTACTTCTAGGGGATACCGCCGATAAACTCATCTTT. Encoded protein: CACLLLGDTADKLIF.

As to this clone: With a far larger clone one base away, a read error is the likely cause. In the same sample, other DNA sequences code for this CDR3. This chain joins TRDV2 and TRDJ1; 7 nucleotides agree with TRDD3. The CDR3 is 19 residues long. The germline gives CDR1 GEAIGNYY, CDR2 EKD. CDR3 loop: CACDTVLGINTVTTDKLIF. The CDR3 nucleotides read TGTGCCTGTGACACCGTACTGGGGATAAACACGGTCACAACCGATAAGCTCATCTTT.